One T cell receptor beta chain is described in this entry. What it binds is unknown. This entry comes from a study of tumor and adjacent non-tumor tissue in lung cancer. RNA was extracted from bulk tissue without any cell sorting. Newly diagnosed lung cancer patients had thoracic surgery in China, August–late 2014, without prior chemotherapy. Study-wide results and limits: Tumor TCR diversity, when higher, was linked to shorter survival. Tumor repertoires had a smaller top 100 clone share than normal lung.

The library came from three nested PCR rounds adapted from ARM-PCR protocols. One entry per CDR3 protein, called by TCRdb with MiXCR from the multiplex PCR reads. There are approximately 130,000 distinct CDR3 sequences in the sample; about 66% occur only once, and 13% lies in the top ten. This clonotype originated in a man in his thirties or forties with non-small cell lung cancer. The sequenced sample was lung tumor tissue.

The CDR3 DNA follows: TGTGCCAGCAGCTCCCGACAGGGGAACAATGGCTACACCTTC. Amino acids: CASSSRQGNNGYTF. V usage is TRBV7-9 and J usage is TRBJ1-2; 8 bases are a match to TRBD1. The ends lost 4 bases at V and 6 bases at J; junction bases unmatched: 7. Germline V gene data show CDR1 as SEHNR and CDR2 as FQNEAQ (reference sequence). The CDR3 sequence is 14 residues long.